The 2 T cell receptor beta chains in this list originate from one sample, sequenced in a study of T cells in Graves' hyperthyroidism and ophthalmopathy. TCR beta CDR3 regions were amplified from RNA. Initially, a first-round RT-PCR of the TCR CDR3 employed the HTBI primer set. TCRdb recomputed calls from the multiplex PCR reads with MiXCR, one row per CDR3 protein. The repertoire holds approximately 420,000 distinct CDR3 sequences, approximately 14% seen once, with roughly 4.8% in the top ten. Sequencing used blood. These receptors came from a woman under 30 with Graves' hyperthyroidism.

This clonotype was counted at least ten times. The DNA of the CDR3 is TGTGCCAGCAGTCCAAGCGGGAGGGCCGTCGGGACCCAGTACTTC. Residues: CASSPSGRAVGTQYF. The chain uses TRBV12-3 or TRBV12-4 and TRBJ2-5, with TRBD2 matching over 10 bases. V was pared by 5 bases and J by 7 bases, with 10 bases of the junction left unmatched. This CDR3 is built from 15 residues.

This clonotype was observed many times. The chain carries TRBV15 and TRBJ2-7; maybe TRBD1 (5 bases). This CDR3 has 14 residues. CDR1 and CDR2 from the germline V gene are LNHNV and YYDKDF (reference sequence). The germline V and J ends were trimmed by 5 bases and 2 bases, with 13 bases remaining between them. CDR3: CATSWAAGPYEQYF. The CDR3 DNA reads TGTGCCACCAGCTGGGCCGCAGGGCCCTACGAGCAGTACTTC.